The rows below give T cell receptor beta chains drawn from one sample of a study of vaccination effects on CD4 cells after COVID-19. The repertoire was sequenced with immunoSEQ multiplex PCR; TCRdb's copy has only in-frame clones and lacks some. The data show some 60,000 clones, with under 85% seen just once and about 4.5% held by the top ten. These receptors' antigens are unknown. The specimen comprised CD4+ T cells from PBMCs cultured without peptide, sampled after COVID-19 vaccination. The receptors originated from a human donor who received a COVID-19 vaccine. CDR3s include the opening cysteine and the closing phenylalanine or tryptophan. Each record gives: D gene, V gene, J gene, clone size, CDR3 protein, CDR3 DNA. D genes are given only for firm matches. Size values are once, few and many counts, or a class for expanded clones, and some rows have none.

d_gene: NA; v_gene: TRBV5-1; j_gene: TRBJ1-2; abundance: NA; CDR3aa: CASSSGPGDYGYTF; CDR3nt: TGCGCCAGCAGCTCAGGACCTGGCGACTATGGCTACACCTTC
d_gene: NA; v_gene: TRBV6-1; j_gene: TRBJ1-6; abundance: NA; CDR3aa: CASSELQARNSPLHF; CDR3nt: TGTGCCAGCAGTGAGCTACAGGCACGAAATTCACCCCTCCACTTT
d_gene: NA; v_gene: TRBV7-9; j_gene: TRBJ2-1; abundance: NA; CDR3aa: CASSEGRGQFF; CDR3nt: TGTGCCAGCAGCGAGGGCAGGGGGCAGTTCTTC
d_gene: NA; v_gene: TRBV4-1; j_gene: TRBJ2-1; abundance: few; CDR3aa: CASSHQAGATYNEQFF; CDR3nt: TGCGCCAGCAGCCATCAGGCGGGGGCCACCTACAATGAGCAGTTCTTC
d_gene: TRBD1; v_gene: TRBV5-4; j_gene: TRBJ1-2; abundance: few; CDR3aa: CASSLGDSSSSGASGYTF; CDR3nt: TGTGCCAGCAGCTTGGGGGACAGCTCGAGTTCCGGCGCTAGTGGCTACACCTTC
d_gene: TRBD1; v_gene: TRBV6-5; j_gene: TRBJ1-2; abundance: NA; CDR3aa: CASRTTGVGYTF; CDR3nt: TGTGCCAGCAGGACCACAGGGGTTGGCTACACCTTC
d_gene: NA; v_gene: TRBV4-2; j_gene: TRBJ2-7; abundance: NA; CDR3aa: CASSSRQGAGASYEQYF; CDR3nt: TGTGCCAGCAGCTCCCGACAGGGAGCGGGAGCCTCCTACGAGCAGTACTTC
d_gene: TRBD1; v_gene: TRBV23-1; j_gene: TRBJ2-7; abundance: NA; CDR3aa: CASRNRDSPYEQYF; CDR3nt: TGCGCCAGCAGGAACCGGGACAGCCCCTACGAGCAGTACTTC
d_gene: NA; v_gene: TRBV9; j_gene: TRBJ1-1; abundance: NA; CDR3aa: CASSVGTANTEAFF; CDR3nt: TGTGCCAGCAGCGTAGGGACAGCTAACACTGAAGCTTTCTTT
d_gene: TRBD2; v_gene: TRBV7-2; j_gene: TRBJ2-7; abundance: NA; CDR3aa: CASSLVQRGFEQYF; CDR3nt: TGTGCCAGCAGCTTAGTCCAGCGGGGGTTCGAGCAGTACTTC
d_gene: TRBD2; v_gene: TRBV5-1; j_gene: TRBJ2-5; abundance: NA; CDR3aa: CASSLNPRTSGGTQETQYF; CDR3nt: TGCGCCAGCAGCTTGAATCCCCGGACTAGCGGGGGGACCCAAGAGACCCAGTACTTC
d_gene: NA; v_gene: TRBV19; j_gene: TRBJ1-2; abundance: NA; CDR3aa: CASSMGRDRANYGYTF; CDR3nt: TGTGCCAGTAGTATGGGCAGGGACCGAGCTAACTATGGCTACACCTTC
d_gene: TRBD2; v_gene: TRBV4-3; j_gene: TRBJ2-3; abundance: NA; CDR3aa: CASSHIGGTSGGVGAQYF; CDR3nt: TGCGCCAGCAGCCATATAGGGGGTACTAGCGGGGGGGTAGGGGCGCAGTATTTT
d_gene: NA; v_gene: TRBV3-1/TRBV3-2; j_gene: TRBJ1-2; abundance: NA; CDR3aa: CASSQGQQGGYGYTF; CDR3nt: TGTGCCAGCAGCCAAGGGCAACAAGGCGGATATGGCTACACCTTC
d_gene: NA; v_gene: TRBV13; j_gene: TRBJ1-2; abundance: NA; CDR3aa: CASSPRQAPATF; CDR3nt: TGTGCCAGCAGCCCCCGACAGGCGCCCGCCACCTTC
d_gene: NA; v_gene: TRBV4-2; j_gene: TRBJ1-1; abundance: NA; CDR3aa: CASSQEGGTEAFF; CDR3nt: TGTGCCAGCAGCCAAGAAGGGGGAACTGAAGCTTTCTTT
d_gene: TRBD2; v_gene: TRBV5-1; j_gene: TRBJ2-7; abundance: NA; CDR3aa: CASSRGTSGYEQYF; CDR3nt: TGCGCCAGCAGCCGAGGGACTAGCGGCTACGAGCAGTACTTC
d_gene: NA; v_gene: TRBV6-5; j_gene: TRBJ1-1; abundance: NA; CDR3aa: CASSSPGRRAFF; CDR3nt: TGTGCCAGCAGTTCCCCCGGGAGGAGGGCTTTCTTT
d_gene: NA; v_gene: TRBV6-5; j_gene: TRBJ2-1; abundance: NA; CDR3aa: CASSNLKRDEQFF; CDR3nt: TGTGCCAGCAGTAACCTAAAGCGCGATGAGCAGTTCTTC
d_gene: NA; v_gene: TRBV28; j_gene: TRBJ1-5; abundance: NA; CDR3aa: CASSLSGFGNQPQHF; CDR3nt: TGTGCCAGCAGTCTAAGCGGGTTTGGCAATCAGCCCCAGCATTTT
d_gene: NA; v_gene: TRBV6-5; j_gene: TRBJ1-2; abundance: NA; CDR3aa: CASSRDRLVYGYTF; CDR3nt: TGTGCCAGCAGCCGTGACAGGCTCGTCTATGGCTACACCTTC
d_gene: NA; v_gene: TRBV30; j_gene: TRBJ1-5; abundance: NA; CDR3aa: CAWSQGRSQPQHF; CDR3nt: TGTGCCTGGAGTCAAGGGCGGTCGCAGCCCCAGCATTTT
d_gene: TRBD1; v_gene: TRBV18; j_gene: TRBJ1-2; abundance: NA; CDR3aa: CASSPRQGIGYTF; CDR3nt: TGTGCCAGCTCACCACGACAGGGGATTGGCTACACCTTC
d_gene: NA; v_gene: TRBV19; j_gene: TRBJ2-7; abundance: NA; CDR3aa: CASTLAYPRKDPCLYEQYF; CDR3nt: TGTGCCAGTACCCTCGCCTATCCTCGAAAGGATCCCTGTCTATACGAGCAGTACTTC
d_gene: NA; v_gene: TRBV19; j_gene: TRBJ1-1; abundance: NA; CDR3aa: CASSSQLMNTEAFF; CDR3nt: TGTGCCAGTAGTAGTCAGCTAATGAACACTGAAGCTTTCTTT
d_gene: NA; v_gene: TRBV3-1/TRBV3-2; j_gene: TRBJ2-7; abundance: few; CDR3aa: CASSQGLTSYEQYF; CDR3nt: TGTGCCAGCAGCCAAGGATTGACCTCCTACGAGCAGTACTTC
d_gene: NA; v_gene: TRBV2; j_gene: TRBJ1-1; abundance: NA; CDR3aa: CASNPLMTENTEAFF; CDR3nt: TGTGCCAGCAATCCGCTAATGACAGAGAACACTGAAGCTTTCTTT
d_gene: NA; v_gene: TRBV12-3/TRBV12-4; j_gene: TRBJ1-5; abundance: NA; CDR3aa: CASSNRNQPQHF; CDR3nt: TGTGCCAGCAGTAACCGCAATCAGCCCCAGCATTTT
d_gene: NA; v_gene: TRBV4-2; j_gene: TRBJ1-2; abundance: NA; CDR3aa: CASSQDRTAYGYTF; CDR3nt: TGTGCCAGCAGCCAAGACCGGACAGCCTATGGCTACACCTTC
d_gene: NA; v_gene: TRBV6-1; j_gene: TRBJ1-1; abundance: NA; CDR3aa: CASSEAGGVEAFF; CDR3nt: TGTGCCAGCAGTGAAGCTGGAGGGGTTGAAGCTTTCTTT
d_gene: NA; v_gene: TRBV6-5; j_gene: TRBJ1-1; abundance: NA; CDR3aa: CASSKRAENTEAFF; CDR3nt: TGTGCCAGCAGCAAAAGGGCAGAGAACACTGAAGCTTTCTTT
d_gene: TRBD1; v_gene: TRBV6-5; j_gene: TRBJ1-3; abundance: NA; CDR3aa: CASRLGQGPGNTIYF; CDR3nt: TGTGCCAGCAGATTGGGACAGGGGCCTGGAAACACCATATATTTT
d_gene: NA; v_gene: TRBV6-6; j_gene: TRBJ2-1; abundance: once; CDR3aa: CASSYESYNEQFF; CDR3nt: TGTGCCAGCAGTTACGAGAGCTACAATGAGCAGTTCTTC
d_gene: NA; v_gene: TRBV19; j_gene: TRBJ1-5; abundance: NA; CDR3aa: CASSRGDQPQHF; CDR3nt: TGTGCCAGTAGTAGAGGGGATCAGCCCCAGCATTTT
d_gene: NA; v_gene: TRBV5-5; j_gene: TRBJ1-1; abundance: NA; CDR3aa: CASSQRFQGWTEAFF; CDR3nt: TGTGCCAGCAGCCAACGATTCCAAGGTTGGACTGAAGCTTTCTTT
d_gene: NA; v_gene: TRBV11-2; j_gene: TRBJ1-5; abundance: once; CDR3aa: CASSLTVGSNQPQHF; CDR3nt: TGTGCCAGCAGCTTAACTGTCGGCAGCAATCAGCCCCAGCATTTT
d_gene: NA; v_gene: TRBV5-4; j_gene: TRBJ2-6; abundance: NA; CDR3aa: CASSSRQVGSGANVLTF; CDR3nt: TGTGCCAGCAGCTCCCGACAGGTTGGGTCTGGGGCCAACGTCCTGACTTTC
d_gene: NA; v_gene: TRBV18; j_gene: TRBJ2-5; abundance: NA; CDR3aa: CASSPRQQETQYF; CDR3nt: TGTGCCAGCTCACCACGTCAACAGGAGACCCAGTACTTC
d_gene: NA; v_gene: TRBV5-4; j_gene: TRBJ2-5; abundance: NA; CDR3aa: CASSSRDFQETQYF; CDR3nt: TGTGCCAGCAGTTCCCGGGACTTCCAAGAGACCCAGTACTTC
d_gene: NA; v_gene: TRBV20-1; j_gene: TRBJ2-1; abundance: NA; CDR3aa: CSASQNEQFF; CDR3nt: TGCAGTGCCAGCCAGAATGAGCAGTTCTTC
d_gene: TRBD1; v_gene: TRBV5-4; j_gene: TRBJ2-5; abundance: few; CDR3aa: CASSLGDRGTQETQYF; CDR3nt: TGTGCCAGCAGCTTGGGGGACAGGGGAACACAAGAGACCCAGTACTTC
d_gene: TRBD1; v_gene: TRBV28; j_gene: TRBJ1-2; abundance: NA; CDR3aa: CASSISTGGNYGYTF; CDR3nt: TGTGCCAGCAGTATATCGACAGGGGGTAACTATGGCTACACCTTC
d_gene: NA; v_gene: TRBV27; j_gene: TRBJ1-2; abundance: few; CDR3aa: CASSLRGLYGYTF; CDR3nt: TGTGCCAGCAGTTTGCGGGGCTTATATGGCTACACCTTC
d_gene: NA; v_gene: TRBV19; j_gene: TRBJ1-1; abundance: once; CDR3aa: CASSRLTGHTEAFF; CDR3nt: TGTGCCAGTAGTAGACTTACAGGACACACTGAAGCTTTCTTT
d_gene: NA; v_gene: TRBV6-5; j_gene: TRBJ1-2; abundance: NA; CDR3aa: CASYQTVRGYTF; CDR3nt: TGTGCCAGCTACCAGACAGTCCGTGGCTACACCTTC
d_gene: NA; v_gene: TRBV30; j_gene: TRBJ1-5; abundance: NA; CDR3aa: CAWSVKGKTQPQHF; CDR3nt: TGTGCCTGGAGTGTTAAAGGGAAAACTCAGCCCCAGCATTTT
d_gene: NA; v_gene: TRBV6-5; j_gene: TRBJ1-6; abundance: NA; CDR3aa: CASSYGQANSPLHF; CDR3nt: TGTGCCAGCAGTTACGGGCAGGCTAATTCACCCCTCCACTTT
d_gene: NA; v_gene: TRBV4-3; j_gene: TRBJ2-5; abundance: once; CDR3aa: CASSQARWETQYF; CDR3nt: TGCGCCAGCAGCCAAGCCCGTTGGGAGACCCAGTACTTC
d_gene: NA; v_gene: TRBV21-1; j_gene: TRBJ1-1; abundance: once; CDR3aa: CASSSREGENTEAFF; CDR3nt: TGTGCCAGCAGCTCCCGGGAGGGGGAGAACACTGAAGCTTTCTTT
d_gene: TRBD2; v_gene: TRBV5-1; j_gene: TRBJ2-1; abundance: few; CDR3aa: CASSVGLASEQFF; CDR3nt: TGCGCCAGCAGCGTAGGACTAGCGTCTGAGCAGTTCTTC
d_gene: TRBD1; v_gene: TRBV28; j_gene: TRBJ2-7; abundance: NA; CDR3aa: CASSLLRDRGGEQYF; CDR3nt: TGTGCCAGCAGTTTACTCCGGGACAGGGGAGGCGAGCAGTACTTC
d_gene: NA; v_gene: TRBV7-9; j_gene: TRBJ1-1; abundance: few; CDR3aa: CASSLRQNTEAFF; CDR3nt: TGTGCCAGCAGCTTAAGACAGAACACTGAAGCTTTCTTT